Listed below are T cell receptor beta chains from one sample, sequenced in a study of cytomegalovirus exposure and HLA in healthy donors. This table comes from immunoSEQ multiplex PCR, and its TCRdb copy is limited to in-frame clones, with some not included. The table includes 110,000 or so clones, approximately 14% detected once. Sequenced material: PBMCs. The receptors stem from a female donor in good health and CMV-seronegative. Both conserved end residues are part of each CDR3. The order of the fields is D gene, CDR3 length, V gene, J gene, clone size, CDR3 protein, CDR3 DNA. D genes are given only for firm matches. Only part of the rows carry a size: once, few, many, or a class if the clone is expanded.

TRBD2	17	TRBV5-8	TRBJ2-5	few	CASRWARLAGAQETQYF	TGTGCCAGCAGGTGGGCCCGACTAGCGGGGGCCCAAGAGACCCAGTACTTC
TRBD1	17	TRBV4-3	TRBJ1-4	NA	CASSQGTGEGVYEKLFF	TGCGCCAGCAGCCAAGGGACAGGGGAAGGAGTGTATGAAAAACTGTTTTTT
TRBD2	15	TRBV6-1	TRBJ2-7	NA	CASSGTSGSSYEQYF	TGTGCCAGCAGTGGGACTAGCGGGAGCTCCTACGAGCAGTACTTC
NA	14	TRBV2	TRBJ2-6	few	CASSIFSGANVLTF	TGTGCCAGCAGTATCTTCTCTGGGGCCAACGTCCTGACTTTC
NA	16	TRBV6-5	TRBJ1-3	few	CASSYGVGTTGNTIYF	TGTGCCAGCAGTTACGGCGTAGGGACAACTGGAAACACCATATATTTT
TRBD2	13	TRBV30	TRBJ2-2	few	CAWSRLATGELFF	TGTGCCTGGAGTCGACTAGCCACCGGGGAGCTGTTTTTT
TRBD1	13	TRBV30	TRBJ2-7	few	CAWSVQGNGVQYF	TGTGCCTGGAGTGTACAGGGGAATGGTGTGCAGTACTTC
NA	12	TRBV6-1	TRBJ1-5	NA	CASRASNQPQHF	TGTGCCAGCAGGGCCAGCAATCAGCCCCAGCATTTT
NA	17	TRBV5-1	TRBJ2-1	few	CASSLPTYTNNYNEQFF	TGCGCCAGCAGCTTGCCCACGTACACCAATAATTACAATGAGCAGTTCTTC
NA	13	TRBV6-1	TRBJ1-5	NA	CASRRGTGQPQHF	TGTGCCAGCAGACGGGGAACCGGTCAGCCCCAGCATTTT
TRBD1	12	TRBV30	TRBJ2-7	NA	CAWSRTGTEQYF	TGTGCCTGGAGCCGGACAGGGACCGAGCAGTACTTC
NA	15	TRBV9	TRBJ2-5	NA	CASSVTLGGQETQYF	TGTGCCAGCAGCGTAACGTTAGGGGGCCAAGAGACCCAGTACTTC
TRBD2	15	TRBV7-2	TRBJ2-1	NA	CASRLSSGRKNEQFF	TGTGCCAGCAGACTATCTAGCGGGAGAAAGAATGAGCAGTTCTTC
NA	14	TRBV4-1	TRBJ2-7	few	CASSQEGESYEQYF	TGCGCCAGCAGCCAAGAAGGGGAATCCTACGAGCAGTACTTC
TRBD2	13	TRBV6-6	TRBJ2-7	NA	CASSERAGALSGF	TGTGCCAGCAGCGAAAGGGCGGGAGCCCTTTCGGGCTTC
TRBD1	15	TRBV6-1	TRBJ1-2	many	CASSEGTGFNYGYTF	TGTGCCAGCAGTGAAGGGACAGGGTTTAACTATGGCTACACCTTC
NA	16	TRBV5-8	TRBJ2-2	NA	CASSLDLDTYTGELFF	TGTGCCAGCAGCTTGGATTTAGACACCTACACCGGGGAGCTGTTTTTT
TRBD1	14	TRBV7-8	TRBJ1-1	few	CASSLDRGFTEAFF	TGTGCCAGCAGCTTAGACAGGGGGTTTACTGAAGCTTTCTTT
TRBD1	17	TRBV5-6	TRBJ2-2	NA	CASRRLAGGIDTGELFF	TGTGCCAGCAGACGTTTGGCAGGGGGCATCGACACCGGGGAGCTGTTTTTT
TRBD1	17	TRBV25-1	TRBJ2-4	NA	CASSGRDRVGAKNIQYF	TGTGCCAGCAGTGGAAGGGACAGGGTAGGGGCCAAAAACATTCAGTACTTC
TRBD1	15	TRBV4-2	TRBJ1-2	few	CASSPDRGFSGGYAF	TGTGCCAGCAGCCCGGACAGGGGGTTTTCAGGAGGCTACGCCTTC